The 25 T cell receptor beta chains below were found in one sample sequenced in a study of T cell responses to AZD1222 COVID-19 vaccine. Produced via immunoSEQ multiplex PCR; TCRdb's table is partial and in-frame only. The sample records about 73,000 clones, 85% to 90% being singletons. Specimen: peripheral blood, collected 28 days after the second AZD1222 dose. These receptors all come from an adult who received the AZD1222 COVID-19 vaccine.

The genes are TRBV7-2 and TRBJ2-1; D is tentatively TRBD1 or TRBD2 (5 bases each). The V end was cut by 5 bases, the J end by 10 bases, with 15 bases between. Germline V gene lookup returns CDR1 SGHTA and CDR2 FQGNSA. This CDR3 region has 13 residues. The CDR3 DNA reads TGTGCCAGCAGCCCCAATTCCGGGACGGAGCAGTTCTTC. Its protein is CASSPNSGTEQFF.

The chain is built from TRBV19 and TRBJ1-2, with 8 bases aligning to TRBD1. CDR1 is LNHDA and CDR2 is SQIVND in the germline V gene (reference sequence). The CDR3 runs to 13 residues. The ends lost 7 bases at V and 5 bases at J; junction bases unmatched: 6. Written as DNA, the CDR3 is TGTGCCAGTAACGACAGGGGATGGTATGGCTACACCTTC. Translated: CASNDRGWYGYTF.

V gene TRBV6-1 combines with J gene TRBJ1-3; 7 positions agree with TRBD1. From germline, CDR1 is MNHNS and CDR2 SASEGT. V lost 0 bases and J lost 2; bases outside the gene matches: 1. The CDR3 loop spans 15 amino acids. The CDR3 loop is CASSEATGTGNTIYF. In nucleotides, the CDR3 is TGTGCCAGCAGTGAAGCGACAGGGACTGGAAACACCATATATTTT.

V is TRBV5-8 and J is TRBJ1-4; D is unclear. The CDR3 consists of 17 residues. The germline gives CDR1 SGHTS, CDR2 YDEGEE. Trimming removed 3 bases at V and 0 bases at J, with 15 bases between. CDR3 nucleotide sequence: TGTGCCAGCAGCTATTGGGGTACGGGAGCAACTAATGAAAAACTGTTTTTT. Its translation: CASSYWGTGATNEKLFF.

The CDR3 here is CASSHSPGQGSEQFF. The CDR3 nucleotides are TGTGCCAGCAGCCACTCCCCGGGGCAGGGATCGGAGCAGTTCTTC. The chain combines TRBV3-1 (or the pseudogene TRBV3-2) with TRBJ2-1, with D tentatively TRBD1 or TRBD2 (5 bases each). Trimming pared 3 bases from V and 10 bases from J, leaving 19 bases between. Germline V gene sequence: CDR1 LGHDT, CDR2 YNNKEL (reference sequence). The CDR3 runs to 15 residues.

The chain is built from TRBV19 and TRBJ2-7, with D tentatively TRBD1 or TRBD2 (6 bases each). The CDR3 has 13 residues. The germline V gene has CDR1 LNHDA and CDR2 SQIVND (reference sequence). V was clipped by 4 bases and J by 3 bases, with 10 bases between them. The CDR3 DNA reads as TGTGCCAGTAGTAGGGGGGCCAACTACGAGCAGTACTTC. As protein: CASSRGANYEQYF.

The chain couples TRBV18 to TRBJ1-1; D might be TRBD1 (6 bases). The CDR3 runs to 16 residues. Trimming took off 0 bases at V and 0 bases at J, with 11 bases between the two ends. Germline V CDR1 and CDR2: KGHSH, LQKENI. In DNA, the CDR3 is TGTGCCAGCTCACCACCGACAGGATCCATGAACACTGAAGCTTTCTTT. Protein sequence: CASSPPTGSMNTEAFF.

The CDR3 nucleotides are TGTGCCACCAGCAGAGCACAGGGGGCGCGGAGAACTTTCTTT. This encodes CATSRAQGARRTFF. The chain joins TRBV15 to TRBJ1-1; 9 positions agree with TRBD1. The germline CDR1 and CDR2 sequences are LNHNV and YYDKDF (reference sequence). The ends lost 1 base at V and 12 bases at J; junction bases unmatched: 9. CDR3 size: 14 residues.

About this clone itself: One end of the junction does not line up with germline, which may come from a read error. The rearrangement joins TRBV2 to TRBJ1-5; weak D call: TRBD1 (6 bases). Germline V gene data show CDR1 as SNHLY and CDR2 as FYNNEI. The CDR3 is made up of 13 amino acids. The CDR3 protein is CAIQGRDNQPRHF. The CDR3 region has the DNA TGTGCCATCCAGGGAAGGGACAATCAGCCCCGGCATTTT.

The rearrangement joins TRBV19 to TRBJ2-1, with a tentative D call TRBD1 (5 bases). Trimming left V 6 bases short and J 0 bases short, with 18 bases between. Germline assignment: CDR1 LNHDA and CDR2 SQIVND (reference sequence). The CDR3 runs to 17 residues. The CDR3 sequence: CASRGHGLQSSYNEQFF. In DNA, the CDR3 is TGTGCCAGTAGAGGACACGGTCTCCAAAGCTCCTACAATGAGCAGTTCTTC.

This rearrangement joins TRBV20-1 to TRBJ1-2; D call uncertain. This CDR3 comprises 15 residues. Germline loops: CDR1 DFQATT, CDR2 SNEGSKA (reference sequence). The ends were cut back, 3 bases at V and 3 bases at J, with 17 bases in the middle. Here the CDR3 DNA reads TGCAGTGCTAGTGTCGGTGGTAGTCTCCACTATGGCTACACCTTC. It yields the protein CSASVGGSLHYGYTF.

The V and J genes are TRBV28 and TRBJ1-2; D call uncertain. The CDR3 runs 13 residues. Germline V gives CDR1 MDHEN, CDR2 SYDVKM. V was trimmed by 5 bases and J by 5 bases, leaving 12 bases between them. This chain's CDR3 is CASSPPPWYGYTF. The DNA of the CDR3 is TGTGCCAGCAGTCCCCCCCCGTGGTATGGCTACACCTTC.

The rearrangement uses TRBV6-5 and TRBJ2-7, with 12 bases matching TRBD2. Germline V gene data show CDR1 as MNHEY and CDR2 as SVGAGI. This CDR3 comprises 15 residues. With V trimmed by 6 bases and J by 3 bases, 6 bases remained unmatched. The CDR3 region is CASSQTSGGLYEQYF. CDR3 bases: TGTGCCAGCAGCCAGACTAGCGGGGGTCTCTACGAGCAGTACTTC.

This chain uses TRBV28 with TRBJ1-2; 9 nucleotides match TRBD1. The V gene end was trimmed by 8 bases and the J gene end by 4 bases; junction bases not matched to a gene: 8. CDR3 length: 14 residues. Germline CDR1 reads MDHEN; CDR2 reads SYDVKM. The CDR3 DNA reads TGTGCCAGCCGAACGGGACAGGGCGGCTATGGCTACACCTTC. Protein product: CASRTGQGGYGYTF.

The V gene is TRBV9, the J gene TRBJ2-3; 11 bases match TRBD2. CDR3 length: 16 amino acids. The J segment lost 0 bases and the V segment lost 4 bases, leaving 4 bases of the junction unmatched. In germline, CDR1 is SGDLS, CDR2 YYNGEE. CDR3: CASSYTSGGSTDTQYF. CDR3 nucleotide sequence: TGTGCCAGCAGCTACACTAGCGGGGGTAGCACAGATACGCAGTATTTT.

The chain has TRBV18 and TRBJ1-1, with D possibly being TRBD1 (5 bases). The germline V gene encodes CDR1 KGHSH and CDR2 LQKENI. The length of the CDR3 is 16 residues. V was cut by 8 bases and J by 0 bases, with 19 bases left in between. CDR3 DNA: TGTGCCAGCCACCCAACTTTGGGAGGGGTGAACACTGAAGCTTTCTTT. This translates into CASHPTLGGVNTEAFF.

The rearrangement joins TRBV12-3 or TRBV12-4 to TRBJ1-5, with unresolved D. This CDR3 comprises 13 residues. V lost 6 bases, J lost 4 bases, and 10 bases lay in between. The CDR3 DNA follows: TGTGCCAGCAGGGCCGGGCCTAATCAGCCCCAGCATTTT. Protein: CASRAGPNQPQHF.

The rearrangement uses TRBV28 and TRBJ1-2; D call uncertain. This CDR3 comprises 13 residues. V lost 4 bases and J 4 bases, leaving 10 bases between the germline ends. Germline CDR1 reads MDHEN; CDR2 reads SYDVKM. The chain's CDR3 is CASSSQALYGYTF. CDR3 in DNA: TGTGCCAGCAGTTCCCAGGCCCTCTATGGCTACACCTTC.

The chain uses TRBV5-4 and TRBJ1-6; a possible D gene is TRBD1 (5 bases). The V end lost 0 bases, the J end lost 8 bases, and 15 bases lay between the germline ends. CDR1 and CDR2 from the germline V gene are SGHNT and YYREEE (reference sequence). This CDR3 spans 16 amino acids. The CDR3 DNA sequence: TGTGCCAGCAGCTTGGGGGGGGGATTGAGGGATTCACCCCTCCACTTT. This sequence encodes CASSLGGGLRDSPLHF.

The genes are TRBV18 and TRBJ1-4, with 8 bases lining up with TRBD1. Germline CDR1 is KGHSH and CDR2 is LQKENI. The CDR3 loop spans 13 amino acids. Losses at the gene ends were 3 bases for V and 8 bases for J; bases not matched to a gene: 2. In DNA form, the CDR3 reads TGTGCCAGCTCACCTGACAGGGGCGAAAAACTGTTTTTT. Translated: CASSPDRGEKLFF.

The CDR3 DNA sequence: TGTGCCAGCAGCCCCTGGACTAGCGGGGGGCCCCTAGACAATGAGCAGTTCTTC. It encodes CASSPWTSGGPLDNEQFF. The chain has TRBV7-2 and TRBJ2-1; 14 bases agree with TRBD2. Germline lookup yields CDR1 SGHTA and CDR2 FQGNSA. The length of the CDR3 is 18 residues. V gave up 5 bases and J gave up 5 bases; unmatched junction bases: 11.

This chain joins TRBV19 and TRBJ1-1; tentative D call: TRBD1 (5 bases). CDR1 LNHDA and CDR2 SQIVND come from the germline V gene (reference sequence). This CDR3 has 15 amino acids. V was pared by 7 bases and J by 1 base, with 16 bases between. The CDR3 DNA reads TGTGCCAGTACCAAGGTGGGGGGGTGGAACACTGAAGCTTTCTTT. It encodes CASTKVGGWNTEAFF.

The chain combines TRBV7-6 with TRBJ1-1; D call uncertain. The CDR3 loop spans 14 amino acids. Germline assignment: CDR1 SGHVS and CDR2 FNYEAQ. V was shortened by 0 bases and J by 1 base, with 6 bases between the two germline ends. In DNA form, the CDR3 reads TGTGCCAGCAGCTTAGCGCTAGAGAACACTGAAGCTTTCTTT. It specifies CASSLALENTEAFF. Using reference TRBV7-6 and TRBJ1-1 for the parts outside the CDR3, the full variable domain is GAGVSQSPRYKVTKRGQDVALRCDPISGHVSLYWYRQALGQGPEFLTYFNYEAQQDKSGLPNDRFSAERPEGSISTLTIQRTEQRDSAMYRCASSLALENTEAFFGQGTRLTVV.

The chain recombines TRBV6-2 or TRBV6-3 with TRBJ1-6; D is unclear. This CDR3 comprises 13 residues. Trimming cost V 4 bases and J 4 bases, with 5 bases left between them. Looked up from germline, CDR1 is MNHEY and CDR2 is SVGEGT. Written as DNA, the CDR3 is TGTGCCAGCAGTTGGGGTTATAATTCACCCCTCCACTTT. It encodes CASSWGYNSPLHF.

V is TRBV9 and J is TRBJ1-2; D is possibly TRBD1 (6 bases). CDR3 length equals 14 residues. Germline V gene lookup returns CDR1 SGDLS and CDR2 YYNGEE. Trimming took off 0 bases at V and 5 bases at J, with 11 bases between the two ends. CDR3: CASSVDQGTYGYTF. The CDR3 region has the DNA TGTGCCAGCAGCGTAGATCAGGGGACTTATGGCTACACCTTC.